One sample yielded the 21 T cell receptor beta chains listed below, sequenced in a study of cytotoxic CD8 clonotypes in ibrutinib-treated CLL. Sequenced by immunoSEQ multiplex PCR; TCRdb stores in-frame clones only, minus some. The table has about 130,000 clones, 80% to 90% seen once. The sequencing here drew on PBMCs, taken after 24 months of ibrutinib treatment. All receptors come from a human donor with chronic lymphocytic leukemia.

J is TRBJ1-2 and V is TRBV6-5, with a weak D call TRBD1 (6 bases). Trimming shortened V by 1 base and J by 4 bases, and 10 bases separated the two germline ends. Germline CDR1 reads MNHEY; CDR2 reads SVGAGI. CDR3 length: 14 residues. CDR3 nucleotide sequence: TGTGCCAGCAGTTACTACGGACAGTCCTATGGCTACACCTTC. This codes for CASSYYGQSYGYTF.

This clone was recorded only once. The chain uses TRBV30 and TRBJ2-1; D is perhaps TRBD1 (5 bases). The V gene's germline CDR1 is GTSNPN and CDR2 SVGIG (reference sequence). This CDR3 region has 13 residues. V lost 5 bases and J lost 0, with 8 bases in between. CDR3 DNA sequence: TGTGCCTGGGACAGAACCTCCTACAATGAGCAGTTCTTC. Encoded protein: CAWDRTSYNEQFF.

This chain connects TRBV19 to TRBJ1-1, with D uncertain. The CDR3 is made up of 13 amino acids. The V gene's germline CDR1 is LNHDA and CDR2 SQIVND (reference sequence). Trimming pared 2 bases from V and 1 base from J, leaving 5 bases between. The CDR3 is CASSIKRNTEAFF. The CDR3 DNA follows: TGTGCCAGTAGTATAAAACGGAACACTGAAGCTTTCTTT.

V usage is TRBV27 and J usage is TRBJ2-7; 9 bases line up with TRBD1. V shed 3 bases and J 5 bases; nucleotides not matched to a gene: 5. This CDR3 is built from 14 residues. CDR1 MNHEY and CDR2 SMNVEV come from the germline V gene (reference sequence). The CDR3 loop is CASSFWDRAHEQYF. The CDR3 nucleotides read TGTGCCAGCAGTTTCTGGGACAGGGCCCACGAGCAGTACTTC.

V is TRBV30 and J is TRBJ1-2; D is unclear. The CDR3 totals 11 residues. The germline V and J ends were trimmed by 0 bases and 7 bases, with 6 bases remaining between them. Germline values: CDR1 GTSNPN, CDR2 SVGIG (reference sequence). CDR3 loop: CAWSVGFGYTF. DNA of the CDR3: TGTGCCTGGAGTGTCGGGTTTGGCTACACCTTC. The full variable domain, its missing parts supplied by reference TRBV30 and TRBJ1-2, is SQTIHQWPATLVQPVGSPLSLECTVEGTSNPNLYWYRQAAGRGLQLLFYSVGIGQISSEVPQNLSASRPQDRQFILSSKKLLLSDSGFYLCAWSVGFGYTFGSGTRLTVV.

This sequence joins TRBV19 and TRBJ1-5; D uncertain. This CDR3 contains 12 residues. The V gene's germline CDR1 is LNHDA and CDR2 SQIVND (reference sequence). V gave up 4 bases and J gave up 6 bases, with 7 bases separating them. This chain's CDR3 is CASSTWGQPQHF. The CDR3 DNA reads TGTGCCAGTAGTACATGGGGTCAGCCCCAGCATTTT.

The rearrangement links TRBV6-1 to TRBJ2-7, with 7 bases identical to TRBD1. CDR1 is MNHNS, CDR2 SASEGT, per germline. The V segment lost 4 bases and the J segment 2 bases; nucleotides outside the gene matches: 5. The CDR3 has 14 amino acids. CDR3 in amino acids: CASSARQGAYEQYF. CDR3 coding DNA: TGTGCCAGCAGTGCCAGACAGGGAGCCTACGAGCAGTACTTC.

This rearrangement joins TRBV6-6 to TRBJ2-1, with 11 bases that match TRBD2. Trimming at V came to 6 bases and at J to 5 bases, leaving 9 bases not matched to a gene. Germline assignment: CDR1 MNHNY and CDR2 SVGAGI (reference sequence). This CDR3 region has 16 residues. CDR3 coding DNA: TGTGCCAGCAGCAACCGACTTAGCGGGGGGGACAATGAGCAGTTCTTC. Amino acids: CASSNRLSGGDNEQFF.

The chain is built from TRBV27 and TRBJ1-2, with D possibly TRBD1 on 6 matching bases. This CDR3 spans 14 amino acids. CDR1 is MNHEY and CDR2 is SMNVEV in the germline V gene (reference sequence). Trimming removed 2 bases at V and 6 bases at J, with 13 bases between. DNA for the CDR3: TGTGCCAGCAGTTTACAGGGGATCGGTGATGGCTACACCTTC. Its protein is CASSLQGIGDGYTF.

This chain joins TRBV10-2 and TRBJ1-2; D perhaps matches TRBD1 (5 bases). Germline CDR1 is WSHSY and CDR2 is SAAADI. Trimming pared 0 bases from V and 2 bases from J, leaving 7 bases between. The CDR3 extends over 14 amino acids. The CDR3 region is CASSESGGNYGYTF. CDR3 nucleotides: TGCGCCAGCAGTGAGTCTGGGGGAAACTATGGCTACACCTTC.

The chain combines TRBV7-2 with TRBJ2-1; a possible D gene is TRBD2 (6 bases). The germline gives CDR1 SGHTA, CDR2 FQGNSA. The V and J ends lost 3 bases and 3 bases respectively, with 12 bases between them. The CDR3 has 15 amino acids. The CDR3 DNA sequence: TGTGCCAGCAGCTTGGAGGGCAGCAACTACAATGAGCAGTTCTTC. Residues: CASSLEGSNYNEQFF. The complete variable domain, with remaining parts taken from reference TRBV7-2 and TRBJ2-1, reads GAGVSQSPSNKVTEKGKDVELRCDPISGHTALYWYRQSLGQGLEFLIYFQGNSAPDKSGLPSDRFSAERTGGSVSTLTIQRTQQEDSAVYLCASSLEGSNYNEQFFGPGTRLTVL.

The J gene is TRBJ1-1, the V gene TRBV9; the D is unclear. Trimming cost V 2 bases and J 3 bases, with 11 bases left between them. The CDR3 covers 14 residues. Germline loops: CDR1 SGDLS, CDR2 YYNGEE. The CDR3 DNA is TGTGCCAGCAGCGTGCGGGGTTGGGACACTGAAGCTTTCTTT. Amino acid sequence: CASSVRGWDTEAFF. The full variable domain, rest sourced from reference TRBV9 and TRBJ1-1, is DSGVTQTPKHLITATGQRVTLRCSPRSGDLSVYWYQQSLDQGLQFLIQYYNGEERAKGNILERFSAQQFPDLHSELNLSSLELGDSALYFCASSVRGWDTEAFFGQGTRLTVV.

The chain links TRBV7-9 to TRBJ1-4, with 7 positions matching TRBD1. The ends lost 2 bases at V and 4 bases at J; junction bases unmatched: 10. The CDR3 sequence is 17 residues long. Germline values: CDR1 SEHNR, CDR2 FQNEAQ (reference sequence). The CDR3 nucleotides are TGTGCCAGCAGCTTAAATGGACAGGATGATTATAATGAAAAACTGTTTTTT. It translates to CASSLNGQDDYNEKLFF.

The V call is TRBV14, the J call TRBJ1-1; 9 positions match TRBD1. CDR3 length: 13 residues. Germline CDR1 SGHDN, CDR2 FVKESK. J lost 2 bases, V lost 8 bases, and 3 bases had no gene match. CDR3 residues: CASGTGLNTEAFF. The CDR3 DNA reads TGTGCCAGCGGGACAGGGCTTAACACTGAAGCTTTCTTT. Complete variable domain (other parts from reference TRBV14 and TRBJ1-1): EAGVTQFPSHSVIEKGQTVTLRCDPISGHDNLYWYRRVMGKEIKFLLHFVKESKQDESGMPNNRFLAERTGGTYSTLKVQPAELEDSGVYFCASGTGLNTEAFFGQGTRLTVV.

The rearrangement joins TRBV4-1 to TRBJ2-7; D is unresolved. The CDR3 consists of 15 residues. Germline lookup yields CDR1 MGHRA and CDR2 YSYEKL. The V gene lost 1 base and the J gene lost 0 bases, with 10 bases spanning the gap. CDR3 sequence reads: CASSQGPVSSYEQYF. As DNA, the CDR3 is TGCGCCAGCAGCCAAGGTCCGGTAAGCTCCTACGAGCAGTACTTC.

The genes are TRBV28 and TRBJ2-5, with 7 bases fitting TRBD1. Trimming took 4 bases from V and 0 from J; bases not matched to a gene: 2. The CDR3 extends over 14 amino acids. CDR1 and CDR2 from the germline V gene are MDHEN and SYDVKM. The DNA of the CDR3 is TGTGCCAGCAGTTCGACAGGGTACCAAGAGACCCAGTACTTC. It encodes CASSSTGYQETQYF.

CDR3 bases: TGTGCCAGCAGGGAAGGCAGGGACTATGGCTACACCTTC. Protein: CASREGRDYGYTF. The chain employs TRBV6-5 and TRBJ1-2; D possibly corresponds to TRBD1 (5 bases). CDR3 size: 13 residues. Trimming took off 6 bases at V and 3 bases at J, with 11 bases between the two ends. From germline, CDR1 is MNHEY and CDR2 SVGAGI.

The chain couples TRBV7-9 to TRBJ2-3, with 16 bases lining up with TRBD2. Trimming removed 5 bases from V and 9 bases from J; junction bases left unmatched: 2. The CDR3 extends over 14 amino acids. Germline V gives CDR1 SEHNR, CDR2 FQNEAQ (reference sequence). The CDR3 bases are TGTGCCAGCAGCCAGGGACTAGCGGGGGGGACGCAGTATTTT. Protein: CASSQGLAGGTQYF.

This clone appeared once. The CDR3 coding sequence is TGCGCCAGCAGCTTGTACCCGGCTCAGCCCCAGCATTTT. Translation gives CASSLYPAQPQHF. The rearrangement uses TRBV5-1 and TRBJ1-5; no firm D call. V dropped 1 base and J dropped 6 bases, with 8 bases sitting between them. CDR3 length: 13 amino acids. Germline lookup yields CDR1 SGHRS and CDR2 YFSETQ.

The V and J genes are TRBV2 and TRBJ1-5; D is possibly TRBD1 (5 bases). The CDR3 covers 16 residues. Germline CDR1 and CDR2: SNHLY and FYNNEI. Trimming shortened V by 0 bases and J by 0 bases, and 9 bases separated the two germline ends. The CDR3 DNA follows: TGTGCCAGCAGTGAAGCCCAGGGCCTTAGCAATCAGCCCCAGCATTTT. It translates to CASSEAQGLSNQPQHF. Supplemented by reference TRBV2 and TRBJ1-5, the full variable domain reads EPEVTQTPSHQVTQMGQEVILRCVPISNHLYFYWYRQILGQKVEFLVSFYNNEISEKSEIFDDQFSVERPDGSNFTLKIRSTKLEDSAMYFCASSEAQGLSNQPQHFGDGTRLSIL.

The chain has TRBV27 and TRBJ2-1; maybe TRBD2 (6 bases). CDR1 MNHEY and CDR2 SMNVEV come from the germline V gene (reference sequence). V lost 5 bases and J 3 bases, leaving 14 bases between the germline ends. The CDR3 extends over 15 amino acids. DNA for the CDR3: TGTGCCAGCAGTCCCCCGGGACTTAGCTACAATGAGCAGTTCTTC. Its translation is CASSPPGLSYNEQFF.